This T cell receptor (beta chain) stems from a study of cytomegalovirus exposure and HLA in healthy donors. At the level of the study: An earlier analysis identified 117 million unique TCR beta sequences in about 190 million T cells. Study-wide points: A later analysis, which compared TCR beta chains of equal frequency, found the HLA-associated ones more clonally expanded. CMV serostatus was the sole immune exposure data available.

Of note for this clone: Its antigen is unknown. Other DNA sequences of this sample code for an identical CDR3.

Use of 60 Vbeta and 13 Jbeta primers characterized the PCR. Sequencing used immunoSEQ multiplex PCR; TCRdb keeps in-frame clones, though not all of them. The sample comprises around 150,000 clones, around three quarters of which are singletons, and around 6.9% rests with the top ten. The specimen sequenced was PBMCs. This clonotype originated in a man between 35 and 55 years old in good health and CMV-seropositive.

CDR3 protein: CATSRDLSNQPQHF. DNA for the CDR3: TGTGCCACCAGCAGAGACCTTAGCAATCAGCCCCAGCATTTT. The chain uses TRBV15 and TRBJ1-5; D remains unclear. The CDR3 is 14 residues long. V lost 0 bases, J lost 0 bases, and 3 bases lay in between. Germline V CDR1 and CDR2: LNHNV, YYDKDF (reference sequence).